Detailed here is one T cell receptor beta chain. The antigen remains undetermined. This entry comes from a study of cytomegalovirus exposure and HLA in healthy donors. The overall study: The Caucasian-associated ancestry cluster contained about 80% of the 398 genotyped donors.

PCR involved 60 Vbeta and 13 Jbeta primers. This table comes from immunoSEQ multiplex PCR, and its TCRdb copy is limited to in-frame clones, with some not included. The sample lists about 150,000 clones; 82% were seen once. There are 15 residues in the CDR3. The V gene end was trimmed by 6 bases and the J gene end by 12 bases; junction bases not matched to a gene: 8. Germline V gene data show CDR1 as MDHEN and CDR2 as SYDVKM. Study-wide results and limits: The study dropped some indistinguishable V segments, TRBV6-2 and TRBV6-3 among them. Earlier findings revealed that most TCR beta V segments proved productive either about 87% or about 30% of the time.

V gene TRBV28 combines with J gene TRBJ2-1; 16 bases fit TRBD2. Sequencing input: PBMCs. The receptor's source is a male donor in good health and CMV-seronegative. Written as DNA, the CDR3 is TGTGCCAGCAGACTTGGGACTAGCGGGAGGGCCATGCAGTTCTTC. Protein product: CASRLGTSGRAMQFF.